This passage covers 27 T cell receptor beta chains from one sample sequenced in a study of CD8 T cells in ankylosing spondylitis. Overall study results and limits: Within ankylosing spondylitis blood, a TCR beta motif made up of eight or nine highly homologous variants appeared to be characteristic.

Their specific antigens are unknown. MiXCR was run by TCRdb on the 5' RACE reads, yielding one entry per CDR3 protein. Of about 480,000 distinct CDR3 sequences in the sample, over 15% were seen once. The sequenced material came from blood, either unsorted or a sorted T cell fraction (not recorded which). The source of these receptors is a male donor with ankylosing spondylitis.

V gene TRBV5-1 combines with J gene TRBJ1-2; 12 bases line up with TRBD1. Germline V gene data show CDR1 as SGHRS and CDR2 as YFSETQ. The CDR3 consists of 14 residues. Trimming took 4 bases from V and 8 from J; bases not matched to a gene: 6. The CDR3 loop reads CASSPGTGGLGYTF. The CDR3 DNA follows: TGCGCCAGCAGCCCCGGGACAGGGGGCTTGGGCTACACCTTC.

V gene TRBV12-3 or TRBV12-4 combines with J gene TRBJ1-2; weak D call: TRBD1 (5 bases). The CDR3 is 11 residues long. The V end lost 3 bases, the J end lost 7 bases, and 6 bases lay between the germline ends. The DNA for the CDR3 is TGTGCCAGCAGTTTGGGGGTTGGCTACACCTTC. Translating it yields CASSLGVGYTF.

This clonotype appeared a few times. V and J are TRBV20-1 and TRBJ2-5; no definite D call. Germline assignment: CDR1 DFQATT and CDR2 SNEGSKA (reference sequence). V lost 2 bases to trimming and J lost 2 bases, with 12 bases between them. The CDR3 runs 14 residues. The DNA of the CDR3 is TGCAGTGCTAGAATCCCGTTGGGGCAAGAGACCCAGTACTTC. Protein product: CSARIPLGQETQYF.

The chain employs TRBV7-2 and TRBJ2-7; the D is unclear. CDR1 SGHTA and CDR2 FQGNSA come from the germline V gene. The V end was cut by 2 bases, the J end by 2 bases, with 10 bases between. The CDR3 length is 14 residues. Here the CDR3 DNA reads TGTGCCAGCAGCTTACTTGGCCAGACCTACGAGCAGTACTTC. This codes for CASSLLGQTYEQYF.

The J gene is TRBJ1-2, the V gene TRBV6-1; D might be TRBD1 (5 bases). The CDR3 covers 13 residues. The germline gives CDR1 MNHNS, CDR2 SASEGT. The germline V and J ends were trimmed by 5 bases and 4 bases, with 11 bases remaining between them. DNA for the CDR3: TGTGCCAGCAGTCCGGACGGGGGCTATGGCTACACCTTC. This encodes CASSPDGGYGYTF.

In this sample, this clonotype turned up a few times. The rearrangement joins TRBV6-1 to TRBJ2-5; 7 positions agree with TRBD1. Unmatched junction bases numbered 1, after V lost 2 bases and J lost 1 base. Per the germline V gene, CDR1 is MNHNS and CDR2 is SASEGT. This CDR3 is built from 14 residues. The CDR3 protein is CASSERQGQETQYF. The DNA for the CDR3 is TGTGCCAGCAGTGAACGACAGGGCCAAGAGACCCAGTACTTC.

This clonotype was detected only a few times. The chain employs TRBV2 and TRBJ2-6; D gene uncertain. In germline, CDR1 is SNHLY, CDR2 FYNNEI. V dropped 5 bases and J dropped 2 bases, with 10 bases sitting between them. This CDR3 is built from 15 residues. The CDR3 here is CASSSLGPGANVLTF. The CDR3 DNA is TGTGCCAGCAGTTCGTTAGGTCCTGGGGCCAACGTCCTGACTTTC.

This clonotype was picked up a small number of times. The chain employs TRBV20-1 and TRBJ2-1; 9 positions agree with TRBD1. The trim removed 3 bases at V and 10 bases at J, leaving 10 bases unmatched. The CDR3 spans 14 residues. Germline CDR1 and CDR2: DFQATT and SNEGSKA (reference sequence). DNA of the CDR3: TGCAGTGCTAGCCCCGCAACAGGGGGCGAAGAGCAGTTCTTC. Its translation is CSASPATGGEEQFF.

This clonotype was counted many times. The chain joins TRBV12-3 or TRBV12-4 to TRBJ2-3; 8 nucleotides line up with TRBD1. The CDR3 length is 16 residues. The V gene end was trimmed by 5 bases and the J gene end by 2 bases; junction bases not matched to a gene: 9. The CDR3 DNA reads as TGTGCCAGCAGTCTTGGACAGGGCTCTACCACAGATACGCAGTATTTT. It is translated as CASSLGQGSTTDTQYF.

The chain carries TRBV20-1 and TRBJ2-1; 8 bases fit TRBD2. This CDR3 has 15 residues. Germline lookup yields CDR1 DFQATT and CDR2 SNEGSKA (reference sequence). J lost 8 bases, V lost 3 bases, and 12 bases had no gene match. This chain's CDR3 is CSARSLAGHVDEQFF. In nucleotides, the CDR3 is TGCAGTGCTAGGTCGCTAGCGGGCCATGTCGATGAGCAGTTCTTC.

There are a few counts of this clonotype. This chain links TRBV6-1 with TRBJ2-2, with TRBD1 matching 8 bases. The germline V gene has CDR1 MNHNS and CDR2 SASEGT. The CDR3 is 15 residues long. J was trimmed by 6 bases and V by 6 bases; bases with no gene match: 9. The CDR3 bases are TGTGCCAGCAGATGGACAGGGCGGGTGGCCGGGGAGCTGTTTTTT. Protein product: CASRWTGRVAGELFF.

The chain recombines TRBV20-1 with TRBJ1-2; maybe TRBD1 (6 bases). Per germline, CDR1 DFQATT and CDR2 SNEGSKA (reference sequence). CDR3 length: 12 residues. Trimming stripped 2 bases from V and 8 bases from J, with 12 bases between. The CDR3 DNA reads as TGCAGTGCTAGAAGAATGGGGGGCGGCTACACCTTC. As protein: CSARRMGGGYTF.

The chain employs TRBV2 and TRBJ1-1; a possible D gene is TRBD1 (5 bases). CDR3 length: 17 residues. Germline loops: CDR1 SNHLY, CDR2 FYNNEI. Trimming pared 7 bases from V and 0 bases from J, leaving 21 bases between. The CDR3 loop is CASNPRGGFVLNTEAFF. CDR3 bases: TGTGCCAGCAACCCACGGGGGGGTTTTGTGCTGAACACTGAAGCTTTCTTT. Full variable domain (remainder filled in from reference TRBV2 and TRBJ1-1): EPEVTQTPSHQVTQMGQEVILRCVPISNHLYFYWYRQILGQKVEFLVSFYNNEISEKSEIFDDQFSVERPDGSNFTLKIRSTKLEDSAMYFCASNPRGGFVLNTEAFFGQGTRLTVV.

The V and J genes are TRBV7-8 and TRBJ1-5; no reliable D call. There are 13 residues in the CDR3. V lost 3 bases and J 3 bases, leaving 6 bases between the germline ends. Germline CDR1 is SGHVS and CDR2 is FQNEAQ. The CDR3 nucleotides read TGTGCCAGCAGCTTGAAGAACAATCAGCCCCAGCATTTT. This gives the protein CASSLKNNQPQHF.

The chain carries TRBV4-2 and TRBJ2-7; TRBD1 matches at 7 bases. The CDR3 is 14 residues long. V trimming: 2 bases; J trimming: 3 bases; junction bases outside the gene matches: 4. Per germline, CDR1 LGHNA and CDR2 YNFKEQ. The CDR3 DNA is TGTGCCAGCAGCCAAAACCGGGACAGCTACGAGCAGTACTTC. Its protein product is CASSQNRDSYEQYF.

This clonotype showed up just a few times. The chain carries TRBV6-1 and TRBJ2-3; D is unresolved. This CDR3 is 15 amino acids long. Germline CDR1 is MNHNS and CDR2 is SASEGT. Deletions cut 6 bases from V and 0 bases from J, with 13 bases between. The DNA for the CDR3 is TGTGCCAGCAGACCATACTACACTAGCACAGATACGCAGTATTTT. It codes for CASRPYYTSTDTQYF.

The chain is built from TRBV7-2 and TRBJ1-1; a possible D gene is TRBD1 (5 bases). The CDR3 is 15 residues long. Per germline, CDR1 SGHTA and CDR2 FQGNSA. Trimming cost V 4 bases and J 6 bases, with 18 bases left between them. The CDR3 nucleotides are TGTGCCAGCAGCTCTGGCGGCGGGGGTCGTGCTGAAGCTTTCTTT. Amino acid sequence: CASSSGGGGRAEAFF.

The V call is TRBV4-2, the J call TRBJ2-3, with D perhaps TRBD1 (6 bases). Germline lookup yields CDR1 LGHNA and CDR2 YNFKEQ. V lost 4 bases and J 5 bases, leaving 19 bases between the germline ends. The CDR3 is 16 residues long. The CDR3 DNA sequence: TGTGCCAGCAGCCCGTGGGATAGTGCGACAGGAGATACGCAGTATTTT. Amino acids: CASSPWDSATGDTQYF.

This chain links TRBV10-3 with TRBJ2-1; the D gene is possibly TRBD2 (6 bases). The germline V gene has CDR1 ENHRY and CDR2 SYGVKD. CDR3 length equals 15 residues. Trimming stripped 6 bases from V and 2 bases from J, with 14 bases between. DNA for the CDR3: TGTGCCATCAGCGCGGGACTGGGGACCTACAATGAGCAGTTCTTC. Translation: CAISAGLGTYNEQFF.

This clonotype has more than one count but fewer than ten. The chain carries TRBV29-1 and TRBJ1-1; D unclear. CDR3 length: 13 residues. With 5 bases removed from V and 5 bases from J, the gap between germline ends came to 15 bases. The germline V gene has CDR1 SQVTM and CDR2 ANQGSEA. The CDR3 loop is CSVKSFQETEAFF. CDR3 nucleotides: TGCAGCGTTAAATCTTTCCAGGAGACTGAAGCTTTCTTT.

J is TRBJ2-1 and V is TRBV4-3; 10 positions match TRBD2. Germline CDR1 LGHNA, CDR2 YSLEER. This CDR3 has 14 residues. V shed 4 bases, J shed 11 bases, and the junction held 8 bases outside the gene matches. CDR3 in DNA: TGCGCCAGCAGCCCCGTAGCGGGAGGTAATCAGCAGTTCTTC. It specifies CASSPVAGGNQQFF.

This clonotype has only a few counts. CDR3 region: CASSPDRGGGQPQHF. Here the CDR3 DNA reads TGTGCCAGCAGCCCGGACAGGGGTGGGGGTCAGCCCCAGCATTTT. This chain joins TRBV7-2 and TRBJ1-5, with 9 nucleotides matching TRBD1. This CDR3 contains 15 residues. The V gene's germline CDR1 is SGHTA and CDR2 FQGNSA. The V segment lost 5 bases and the J segment 6 bases; nucleotides outside the gene matches: 8.

The rearrangement joins TRBV6-1 to TRBJ1-1; a weak D match, TRBD1 (6 bases). Germline loops: CDR1 MNHNS, CDR2 SASEGT. Trimming pared 6 bases from V and 5 bases from J, leaving 16 bases between. The CDR3 consists of 14 residues. CDR3 sequence: CASRTGQAGTEAFF. The CDR3 DNA reads as TGTGCCAGCAGAACAGGGCAGGCGGGAACTGAAGCTTTCTTT.

CDR3 coding DNA: TGTGCCACAAGAGAACTAGGACGCCAAACCGGGGAGCTGTTTTTT. Its translation: CATRELGRQTGELFF. V is TRBV6-2 or TRBV6-3 and J is TRBJ2-2, with D tentatively TRBD2 (5 bases). V lost 10 bases and J lost 5, with 20 bases in between. Per the germline V gene, CDR1 is MNHEY and CDR2 is SVGEGT. The CDR3 runs 15 residues.

The rearrangement uses TRBV6-6 and TRBJ2-3, with 8 bases identical to TRBD2. The ends lost 7 bases at V and 8 bases at J; junction bases unmatched: 8. Per the germline V gene, CDR1 is MNHNY and CDR2 is SVGAGI (reference sequence). The CDR3 has 13 amino acids. Written as DNA, the CDR3 is TGTGCCAGCACCCCGGGAGGGACGGGTACGCAGTATTTT. Its translation is CASTPGGTGTQYF.

The chain joins TRBV15 to TRBJ2-5; D might be TRBD1 or TRBD2, each matching 6 bases. V lost 0 bases to trimming and J lost 4 bases, with 15 bases between them. The CDR3 has 16 amino acids. The germline V gene has CDR1 LNHNV and CDR2 YYDKDF (reference sequence). The CDR3 nucleotides are TGTGCCACCAGCAGAGATGGGGGGCAGGGACCAGAGACCCAGTACTTC. Its protein is CATSRDGGQGPETQYF.

The chain joins TRBV25-1 to TRBJ1-3; TRBD1 might be the D (6 bases). V gave up 1 base and J gave up 0 bases, with 10 bases separating them. The CDR3 is 16 amino acids. Germline V lookup: CDR1 MGHDK, CDR2 SYGVNS. The CDR3 region has the DNA TGTGCCAGCAGTGAATTTGACAGGCTCTCTGGAAACACCATATATTTT. Its protein product is CASSEFDRLSGNTIYF.